This TCR beta chain was recovered during a study of T-cell memory formation after mild COVID-19. Study context: Clusters of TCRs were largely donor specific.

TCRdb called the 5' RACE reads again in MiXCR, with one record for every CDR3 protein. The sample shows hundreds of thousands of distinct CDR3 sequences, less than 25% of them seen only once. General study findings and limits: Clones which contracted sat mainly in CM and EM if CD4+, and in EMRA if CD8+. Clones shrinking from day 15 to 85 showed even CD4/CD8 mixes; later expanders tilted CD4+. The appearance of some responding clones in pre-infection memory suggested that cross-reactive memory joined.

V shed 5 bases and J shed 4 bases, with 17 bases lying between them. This CDR3 is 15 amino acids long. This clonotype was found a few times. What it binds is unknown. The V gene is TRBV12-3 or TRBV12-4, the J gene TRBJ1-1; possibly TRBD1 for D (6 bases). Sequencing input: PBMCs or a T cell subset sorted from them (not recorded which). The origin of this receptor is an adult woman who had mild COVID-19 (a few samples of this study predate the infection). Cell type and time point are not known. The DNA for the CDR3 is TGTGCCAGCAGTCAAATACAGGGTTGGGGCACTGAAGCTTTCTTT. It encodes CASSQIQGWGTEAFF.